Reported below is one T cell receptor (beta chain). The antigen is undetermined. The data belong to a study of shared clonotypes between healthy human individuals. Overall study results and limits: Few donors limited the genetic and exposure-history diversity represented. Shared across a few donors were around 4.7% of the naive CD4 clonotypes. Memory subsets generally showed smaller estimated richness than naive subsets did.

The data were produced by immunoSEQ multiplex PCR, yet TCRdb's version contains in-frame clones alone and is incomplete. The sample includes 2.3 million or so clones, more than 80% of them seen just once. The CDR3 extends over 20 amino acids. Donors comprised healthy HIV-negative adults lacking recent acute infections or vaccinations. Sequenced: naive CD4+ T cells from PBMCs. Subset specified: CD45RA+ positively selected. The receptor's source is a man between 18 and 29 years old in good health. Some clones in this sample may be carry-over from other donors' samples. This sequence joins TRBV7-5 and TRBJ2-7; TRBD2 is the table's D call, not checked against the DNA. TRBV7-5 is classified as a pseudogene. CDR3 loop: CARSPQTGTTLAGGPYEQYF. Here the CDR3 DNA reads TGTGCCAGAAGCCCACAGACAGGAACGACACTAGCGGGAGGGCCGTACGAGCAGTACTTC.